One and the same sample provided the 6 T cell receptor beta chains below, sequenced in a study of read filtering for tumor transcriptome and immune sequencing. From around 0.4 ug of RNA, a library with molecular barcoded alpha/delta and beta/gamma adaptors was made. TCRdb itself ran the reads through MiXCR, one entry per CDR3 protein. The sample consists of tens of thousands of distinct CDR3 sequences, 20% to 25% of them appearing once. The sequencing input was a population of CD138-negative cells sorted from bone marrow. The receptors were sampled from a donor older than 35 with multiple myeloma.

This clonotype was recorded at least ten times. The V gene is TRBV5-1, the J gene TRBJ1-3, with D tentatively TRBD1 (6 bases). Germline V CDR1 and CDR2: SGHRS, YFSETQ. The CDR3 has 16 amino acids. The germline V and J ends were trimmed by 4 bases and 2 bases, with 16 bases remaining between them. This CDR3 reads CASSALRGPAGNTIYF. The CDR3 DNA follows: TGCGCCAGCAGCGCCCTCAGGGGACCGGCTGGAAACACCATATATTTT.

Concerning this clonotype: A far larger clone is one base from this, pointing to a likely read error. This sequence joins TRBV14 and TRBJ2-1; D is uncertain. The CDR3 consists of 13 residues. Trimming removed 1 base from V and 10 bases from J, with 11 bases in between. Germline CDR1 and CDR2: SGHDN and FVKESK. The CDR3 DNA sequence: TGTGCCAGCAGCCAAGCCAGATCCTACGAGCAGTTCTTC. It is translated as CASSQARSYEQFF.

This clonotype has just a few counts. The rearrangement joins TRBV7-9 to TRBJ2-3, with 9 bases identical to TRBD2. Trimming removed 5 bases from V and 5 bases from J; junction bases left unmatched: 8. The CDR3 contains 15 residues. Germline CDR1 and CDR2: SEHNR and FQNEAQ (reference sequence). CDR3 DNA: TGTGCCAGCAGCCTGTTAGCGGGGGTTAAAGATACGCAGTATTTT. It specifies CASSLLAGVKDTQYF.

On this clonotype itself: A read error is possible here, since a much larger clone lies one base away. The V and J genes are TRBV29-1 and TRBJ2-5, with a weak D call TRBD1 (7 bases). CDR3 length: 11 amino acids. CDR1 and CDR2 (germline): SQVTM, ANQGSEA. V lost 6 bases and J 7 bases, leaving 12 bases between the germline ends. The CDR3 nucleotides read TGCAGCGTCAACAGGGGAGGGACCCAGTACTTC. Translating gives CSVNRGGTQYF.

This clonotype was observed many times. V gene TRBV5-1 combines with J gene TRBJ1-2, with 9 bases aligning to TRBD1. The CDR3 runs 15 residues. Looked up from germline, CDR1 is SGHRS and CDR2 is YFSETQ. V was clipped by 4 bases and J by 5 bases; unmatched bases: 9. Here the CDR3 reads CASSRQTGGEYGYTF. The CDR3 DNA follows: TGCGCCAGCAGCCGCCAGACAGGGGGAGAGTATGGCTACACCTTC. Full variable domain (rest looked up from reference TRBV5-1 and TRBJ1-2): KAGVTQTPRYLIKTRGQQVTLSCSPISGHRSVSWYQQTPGQGLQFLFEYFSETQRNKGNFPGRFSGRQFSNSRSEMNVSTLELGDSALYLCASSRQTGGEYGYTFGSGTRLTVV.

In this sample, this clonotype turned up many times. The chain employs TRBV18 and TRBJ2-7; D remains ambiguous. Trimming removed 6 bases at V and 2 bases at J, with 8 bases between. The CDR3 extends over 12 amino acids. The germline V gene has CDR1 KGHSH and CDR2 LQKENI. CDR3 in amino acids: CASSQETYEQYF. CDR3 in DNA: TGTGCCAGCTCGCAGGAGACCTACGAGCAGTACTTC.